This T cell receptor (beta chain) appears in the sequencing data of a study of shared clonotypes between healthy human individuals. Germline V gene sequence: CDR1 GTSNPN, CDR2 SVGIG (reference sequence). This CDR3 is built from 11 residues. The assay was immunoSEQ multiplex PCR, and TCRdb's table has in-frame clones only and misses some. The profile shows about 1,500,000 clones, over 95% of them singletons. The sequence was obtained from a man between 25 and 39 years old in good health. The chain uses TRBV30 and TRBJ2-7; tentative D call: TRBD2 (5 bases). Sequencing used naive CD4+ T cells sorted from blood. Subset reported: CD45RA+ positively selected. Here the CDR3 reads CALHRDYEQYF. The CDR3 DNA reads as TGTGCTTTACACCGGGACTACGAGCAGTACTTC. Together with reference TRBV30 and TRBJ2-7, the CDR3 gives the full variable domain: SQTIHQWPATLVQPVGSPLSLECTVEGTSNPNLYWYRQAAGRGLQLLFYSVGIGQISSEVPQNLSASRPQDRQFILSSKKLLLSDSGFYLCALHRDYEQYFGPGTRLTVT.